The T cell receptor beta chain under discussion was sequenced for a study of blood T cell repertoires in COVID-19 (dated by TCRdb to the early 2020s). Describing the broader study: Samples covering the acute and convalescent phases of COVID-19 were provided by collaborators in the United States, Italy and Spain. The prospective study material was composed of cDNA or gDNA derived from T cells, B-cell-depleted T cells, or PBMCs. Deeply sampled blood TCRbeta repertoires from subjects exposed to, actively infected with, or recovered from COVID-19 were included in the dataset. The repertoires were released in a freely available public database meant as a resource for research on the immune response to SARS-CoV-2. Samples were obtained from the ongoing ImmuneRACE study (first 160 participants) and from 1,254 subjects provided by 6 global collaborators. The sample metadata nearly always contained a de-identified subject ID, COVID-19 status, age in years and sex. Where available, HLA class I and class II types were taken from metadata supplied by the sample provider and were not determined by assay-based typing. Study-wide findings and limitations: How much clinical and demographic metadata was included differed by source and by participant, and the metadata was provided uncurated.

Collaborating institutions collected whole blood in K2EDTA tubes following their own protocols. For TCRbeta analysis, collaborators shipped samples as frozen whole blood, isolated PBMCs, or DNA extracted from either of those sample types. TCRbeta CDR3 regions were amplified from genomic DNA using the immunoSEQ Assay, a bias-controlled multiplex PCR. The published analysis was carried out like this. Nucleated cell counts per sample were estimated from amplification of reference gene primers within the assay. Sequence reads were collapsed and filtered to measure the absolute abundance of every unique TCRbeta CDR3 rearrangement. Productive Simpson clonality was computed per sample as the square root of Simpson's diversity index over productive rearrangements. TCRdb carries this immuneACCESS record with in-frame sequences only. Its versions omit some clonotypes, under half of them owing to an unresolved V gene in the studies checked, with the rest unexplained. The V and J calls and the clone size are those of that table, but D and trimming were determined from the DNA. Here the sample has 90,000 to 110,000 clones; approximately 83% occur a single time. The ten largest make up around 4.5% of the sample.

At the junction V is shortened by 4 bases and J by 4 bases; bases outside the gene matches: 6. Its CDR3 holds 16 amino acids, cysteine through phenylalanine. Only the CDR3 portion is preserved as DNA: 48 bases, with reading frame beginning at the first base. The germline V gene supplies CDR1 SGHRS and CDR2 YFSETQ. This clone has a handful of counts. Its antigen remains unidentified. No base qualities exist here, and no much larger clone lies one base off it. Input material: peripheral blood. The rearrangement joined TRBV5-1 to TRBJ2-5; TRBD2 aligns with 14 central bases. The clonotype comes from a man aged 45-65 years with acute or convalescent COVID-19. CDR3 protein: CASSGGTSGSIETQYF. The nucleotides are TGCGCCAGCAGCGGGGGGACTAGCGGGAGTATAGAGACCCAGTACTTC. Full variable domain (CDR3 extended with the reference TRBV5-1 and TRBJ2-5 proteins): KAGVTQTPRYLIKTRGQQVTLSCSPISGHRSVSWYQQTPGQGLQFLFEYFSETQRNKGNFPGRFSGRQFSNSRSEMNVSTLELGDSALYLCASSGGTSGSIETQYFGPGTRLLVL.